This entry lists 24 T cell receptor beta chains sequenced from one sample in a study of OX40 agonist ivuxolimab in advanced cancers. Repertoires were generated with immunoSEQ multiplex PCR, while TCRdb's copy carries only in-frame clones and drops some. This sample has 55,000 to 70,000 clones, with around 83% found just once. Material: CD4+ or CD8+ T cells sorted from blood, obtained in a trial of the OX40 agonist ivuxolimab. The source of these receptors is an adult with an advanced solid tumor such as melanoma, head and neck, liver or kidney cancer.

This sequence joins TRBV6-4 and TRBJ2-3, with a possible D match to TRBD2 (6 bases). The germline V gene has CDR1 MRHNA and CDR2 SNTAGT. This CDR3 spans 13 amino acids. The DNA for the CDR3 is TGTGCTTCGGGGGACCTTAGCACAGATACGCAGTATTTT. As protein: CASGDLSTDTQYF.

The J gene is TRBJ1-5, the V gene TRBV6-6; a possible D gene is TRBD1 (5 bases). The ends were cut back, 7 bases at V and 0 bases at J, with 13 bases in the middle. This CDR3 comprises 15 residues. Germline CDR1 MNHNY, CDR2 SVGAGI (reference sequence). The DNA for the CDR3 is TGTGCCAGCAATCCTAGACAGAGTAGCAATCAGCCCCAGCATTTT. The encoded protein is CASNPRQSSNQPQHF.

This clone was seen a single time. The V gene is TRBV29-1, the J gene TRBJ2-1; 10 positions match TRBD2. Germline V gives CDR1 SQVTM, CDR2 ANQGSEA. The CDR3 has 14 residues. The J segment lost 4 bases and the V segment lost 6 bases, leaving 6 bases of the junction unmatched. The CDR3 reads CSVRAGGQYNEQFF. In nucleotides, the CDR3 is TGCAGCGTCCGAGCGGGGGGGCAATACAATGAGCAGTTCTTC.

The rearrangement joins TRBV6-4 to TRBJ1-1, with D possibly matching TRBD1 (6 bases). The CDR3 is made up of 13 amino acids. Germline V lookup: CDR1 MRHNA, CDR2 SNTAGT. V lost 3 bases and J lost 4, with 9 bases in between. CDR3 residues: CASSEEGGTEAFF. In DNA, the CDR3 is TGTGCCAGCAGTGAAGAGGGGGGCACTGAAGCTTTCTTT.

The chain carries TRBV6-7 and TRBJ1-2; weak D call: TRBD1 (6 bases). Being an ORF, TRBV6-7 has a function that is uncertain. The V and J ends lost 2 bases and 8 bases respectively, with 18 bases between them. The CDR3 is made up of 15 amino acids. The CDR3 spells CASSYPRTVIGGYTF. CDR3 DNA: TGTGCCAGCAGTTACCCCCGGACAGTTATAGGAGGCTACACCTTC.

The genes are TRBV11-2 and TRBJ1-2; D call uncertain. The CDR3 is 13 residues long. Trimming removed 5 bases from V and 6 bases from J, with 13 bases in between. The germline gives CDR1 SGHAT, CDR2 FQNNGV. The CDR3 here is CASSPAPGHGYTF. For the CDR3, the DNA is TGTGCCAGCAGCCCGGCCCCGGGCCATGGCTACACCTTC.

This sequence joins TRBV2 and TRBJ2-3; D perhaps matches TRBD2 (6 bases). Germline V gene sequence: CDR1 SNHLY, CDR2 FYNNEI. The CDR3 is made up of 14 amino acids. The V gene lost 8 bases and the J gene lost 0 bases, with 12 bases spanning the gap. The CDR3 protein is CASRRTTSTDTQYF. The CDR3 DNA sequence: TGTGCCAGCCGCCGGACTACTAGCACAGATACGCAGTATTTT. Based on the CDR3 plus reference TRBV2 and TRBJ2-3, the full variable domain is EPEVTQTPSHQVTQMGQEVILRCVPISNHLYFYWYRQILGQKVEFLVSFYNNEISEKSEIFDDQFSVERPDGSNFTLKIRSTKLEDSAMYFCASRRTTSTDTQYFGPGTRLTVL.

This clone was picked up one time. The rearrangement links TRBV20-1 to TRBJ2-7, with D unresolved. Trimming removed 6 bases at V and 6 bases at J, with 12 bases between. The length of the CDR3 is 11 residues. Germline CDR1 reads DFQATT; CDR2 reads SNEGSKA (reference sequence). The CDR3, as DNA: TGCAGTGCCGACCGGTTTTCCGAGCAGTACTTC. Its protein product is CSADRFSEQYF.

V usage is TRBV18 and J usage is TRBJ2-2, with D possibly being TRBD2 (6 bases). V shed 6 bases and J shed 9 bases, with 20 bases lying between them. CDR3 size: 15 residues. Germline assignment: CDR1 KGHSH and CDR2 LQKENI. The CDR3 reads CASSQSRGLGRELFF. The DNA of the CDR3 is TGTGCCAGCTCCCAATCGAGGGGACTCGGCCGGGAGCTGTTTTTT.

The J gene is TRBJ1-4, the V gene TRBV5-4, with D perhaps TRBD1 (6 bases). The V and J ends lost 2 bases and 8 bases respectively, with 19 bases between them. The CDR3 runs 16 residues. Germline V gene data show CDR1 as SGHNT and CDR2 as YYREEE (reference sequence). The CDR3 DNA sequence: TGTGCCAGCAGCTTAGCGGGAAGGGGGGAGTCGGAAAAACTGTTTTTT. Amino acid sequence: CASSLAGRGESEKLFF.

In its sample, this clone was seen once. CDR3: CASRPSGTGGTEAFF. DNA of the CDR3: TGTGCCAGCAGACCCTCCGGGACAGGGGGCACTGAAGCTTTCTTT. The chain carries TRBV6-5 and TRBJ1-1; 11 positions match TRBD1. The germline gives CDR1 MNHEY, CDR2 SVGAGI. The CDR3 is 15 amino acids. The J segment lost 4 bases and the V segment lost 6 bases, leaving 7 bases of the junction unmatched.

The chain employs TRBV7-3 and TRBJ2-7; TRBD1 or TRBD2 may be the D gene (6 bases each). Trimming removed 1 base at V and 5 bases at J, with 15 bases between. There are 15 residues in the CDR3. From germline, CDR1 is SGHTA and CDR2 FQGTGA. The CDR3 DNA is TGTGCCAGCAGCTTAAGGGGGGCGTTCATGGACGAGCAGTACTTC. Translation: CASSLRGAFMDEQYF.

The genes are TRBV2 and TRBJ1-1; D uncertain. Germline assignment: CDR1 SNHLY and CDR2 FYNNEI. The germline V and J ends were trimmed by 4 bases and 2 bases, with 5 bases remaining between them. The CDR3 consists of 12 residues. The CDR3 nucleotides are TGTGCCAGCAGTGGACAAAACACTGAAGCTTTCTTT. Translated, it gives CASSGQNTEAFF.

J is TRBJ2-3 and V is TRBV4-2; possible D gene TRBD1, 6 bases. The V end was cut by 0 bases, the J end by 3 bases, with 19 bases between. Germline V gene lookup returns CDR1 LGHNA and CDR2 YNFKEQ. The CDR3 is 18 residues long. Here the CDR3 DNA reads TGTGCCAGCAGCCAAGATCTCGGGCCCGGGACATCTACAGATACGCAGTATTTT. Translation: CASSQDLGPGTSTDTQYF.

A single count supports this clone. J is TRBJ1-2 and V is TRBV2; D is unclear. The CDR3 covers 13 residues. V lost 3 bases, J lost 6 bases, and 11 bases lay in between. CDR1 is SNHLY, CDR2 FYNNEI, per germline. CDR3 amino acids: CASSEAGLNGYTF. The CDR3 DNA reads TGTGCCAGCAGTGAGGCGGGTCTGAATGGCTACACCTTC.

The chain links TRBV9 to TRBJ2-3; D unclear. V was trimmed by 0 bases and J by 8 bases, leaving 16 bases between them. The CDR3 is made up of 15 amino acids. The germline gives CDR1 SGDLS, CDR2 YYNGEE. CDR3 bases: TGTGCCAGCAGCGTAGCACGTCAATTTCCGGGTACGCAGTATTTT. Protein product: CASSVARQFPGTQYF.

This clone was recorded a few times. The rearrangement links TRBV9 to TRBJ1-6; 9 bases map to TRBD1. Germline trimming cut 4 bases from V and 7 bases from J; bases unmatched to any gene: 6. CDR1 and CDR2 from the germline V gene are SGDLS and YYNGEE. CDR3 length equals 15 residues. CDR3 protein: CASSISDRGNSPLHF. The DNA for the CDR3 is TGTGCCAGCAGCATATCCGACAGGGGGAATTCACCCCTCCACTTT.

This chain uses TRBV7-8 with TRBJ2-7, with TRBD1 matching 8 bases. V trimming: 5 bases; J trimming: 0 bases; junction bases outside the gene matches: 3. Germline values: CDR1 SGHVS, CDR2 FQNEAQ. This CDR3 has 14 residues. Here the CDR3 reads CASSVDRASYEQYF. The CDR3 DNA reads as TGTGCCAGCAGCGTGGACAGGGCCTCCTACGAGCAGTACTTC. Together with reference TRBV7-8 and TRBJ2-7, the CDR3 gives the full variable domain: GAGVSQSPRYKVAKRGQDVALRCDPISGHVSLFWYQQALGQGPEFLTYFQNEAQLDKSGLPSDRFFAERPEGSVSTLKIQRTQQEDSAVYLCASSVDRASYEQYFGPGTRLTVT.

The chain recombines TRBV9 with TRBJ1-6; D gene uncertain. The ends were cut back, 0 bases at V and 10 bases at J, with 8 bases in the middle. CDR1 and CDR2 from the germline V gene are SGDLS and YYNGEE. CDR3 length equals 13 residues. CDR3 region: CASSVEEGSPLHF. The CDR3 nucleotides are TGTGCCAGCAGCGTAGAGGAGGGATCACCCCTCCACTTT.

This clone turned up a few times. The V and J genes are TRBV6-5 and TRBJ2-7, with TRBD1 identical over 7 bases. CDR3 length equals 14 residues. CDR1 and CDR2 from the germline V gene are MNHEY and SVGAGI. The V segment lost 6 bases and the J segment 6 bases; nucleotides outside the gene matches: 11. CDR3 sequence (DNA): TGTGCCAGCAGCCGAGAACCGACAGGGAGCGAGCAGTACTTC. Its protein is CASSREPTGSEQYF.

This clone was counted once. This chain connects TRBV30 to TRBJ2-7; possible D gene TRBD1, 6 bases. The V end was cut by 8 bases, the J end by 1 base, with 18 bases between. The CDR3 sequence is 14 residues long. Germline V gene sequence: CDR1 GTSNPN, CDR2 SVGIG (reference sequence). For the CDR3, the DNA is TGTGCCGGGAAGGTCGCAGGGGAGTCCTACGAGCAGTACTTC. As protein: CAGKVAGESYEQYF.

This CDR3 reads CASSLVLGAETQYF. The CDR3 bases are TGCGCCAGCAGCTTGGTCCTAGGGGCAGAGACCCAGTACTTC. The chain has TRBV5-1 and TRBJ2-5; possibly TRBD1 for D (5 bases). V lost 0 bases to trimming and J lost 4 bases, with 10 bases between them. The CDR3 spans 14 residues. Per the germline V gene, CDR1 is SGHRS and CDR2 is YFSETQ.

V gene TRBV6-5 combines with J gene TRBJ2-3; D uncertain. Per germline, CDR1 MNHEY and CDR2 SVGAGI. The CDR3 sequence is 12 residues long. The germline V and J ends were trimmed by 5 bases and 2 bases, with 5 bases remaining between them. The CDR3 DNA is TGTGCCAGCAGTGCCCACACAGATACGCAGTATTTT. As protein: CASSAHTDTQYF.

This clone was counted only a few times. As DNA, the CDR3 is TGTGCCAGCAGCCTCCAGGGAGTTCCGAACACTGAAGCTTTCTTT. Encoded protein: CASSLQGVPNTEAFF. The gene calls are TRBV7-2 and TRBJ1-1; TRBD1 is a possible D gene (5 bases). V shed 5 bases and J shed 1 base, with 14 bases lying between them. Germline V gives CDR1 SGHTA, CDR2 FQGNSA. The CDR3 is 15 amino acids.